This T cell receptor beta chain is from a study of regulatory T cells in long-lasting Graves disease (dated by TCRdb to the early 2020s). About the full investigation: Persistent Graves' disease was defined as antithyroid drug treatment for over 5 years with persistently positive TSH receptor autoantibodies. Persistent Graves' disease patients were compared with newly diagnosed Graves' disease patients by peripheral blood TCR sequencing and RNA sequencing. The study was conducted in China and was registered as a clinical trial. A total of 33 samples underwent TCR sequencing: roughly 13 from persistent and around 20 from newly diagnosed Graves' disease patients. On average, persistent Graves' disease patients in the clinical cohort had been on antithyroid drugs for approximately ten years.

This sample's time point label indicates: persistent/refractory GD, antithyroid drugs over 5 years with positive TRAb. For both TCR sequencing and RNA sequencing, RNA was extracted from PBMCs using TRIzol. Graves' disease was diagnosed according to American Thyroid Association guidelines. Recruitment of patients was carried out at an endocrinology department in Xi'an, China. Each patient gave 9 to 10 milliliters of peripheral blood, collected in an EDTA anticoagulant tube. PBMCs were isolated by Ficoll Paque Plus density gradient separation without further T cell sorting. An Agilent 2100 Bioanalyzer and agarose gel were used to assess RNA quality, and a NanoDrop 2000 was used to measure RNA concentration. Broad study findings and their caveats: Persistent Graves' disease patients showed lower TCR Shannon entropy and fewer highly expanded clones than newly diagnosed patients, suggesting clonal expansion. Only the TCR beta chain was sequenced and analyzed. Patients with persistent disease shared more public clonotypes (approximately 2,500) than newly diagnosed patients did (about 970). Peripheral blood alone was examined, since thyroid tissue, which constituted the primary lesion, could not be accessed. The authors acknowledged the small sample size as a limitation that may reduce accuracy. Preferential use of TRBV28, TRBJ1-2 and TRBJ2-5 was observed in persistent disease, whereas TRBV20-1 and TRBJ2-1 were favored in newly diagnosed disease.

CDR1 and CDR2, per the germline V gene, are MNHEY and SVGEGT. Clipping removes 6 bases from V and 3 bases from J, with 4 as the unmatched junction base count. Counted from cysteine to phenylalanine, this CDR3 has 13 amino acids. Only the CDR3 portion is preserved as DNA: 39 bases, with reading frame beginning at the first base. The library was produced with multiplex PCR. Sequencing relied on an Illumina HiSeq 4000. iRepertoire HTBI primers and Arm-PCR amplification of CDR3 regions were used to construct TCR beta libraries. PCR products were gel purified before sequencing. The authors' analysis ran thus. Gene usage analysis of CDR3 amino acid clonotypes used the approximately 62 TRBV and 11 to 15 TRBJ segments found across samples. COPE and FqMerger were used to merge the filtered high-quality paired reads into contigs. Contigs were aligned with BLAST to IMGT TRBV, TRBD and TRBJ reference genes, and CDR3 was defined per IMGT. Clonotypes above 0.1% frequency were classified as highly expanded clones. Shannon entropy served as the measure of repertoire diversity, while the Gini coefficient captured V-J evenness. Public clonotypes were defined as clonotypes shared by more than one individual. TCRdb's own reprocessing of the public reads used fastp at Q25 and MiXCR and kept productive beta chains. Merged by CDR3 protein, the rows form single entries marked with the most common genes and DNA. The authors' filters were not applied to this entry. The sample table holds approximately 400,000 distinct CDR3 sequences, of which around a quarter were seen once. The leading ten clones occupy roughly a quarter of the sample.

The table lists this clonotype with many counts. The antigen it binds to is not known. No clone much larger than this one lies a single base away; base qualities are absent. The sample was peripheral blood mononuclear cells (PBMCs), taken when the disease was refractory, from a patient treated with antithyroid drugs. The chain is encoded by TRBV6-2 or TRBV6-3 joined to TRBJ2-7, with TRBD2 identical over 8 junction bases. This receptor was identified in a female donor with Graves disease. The CDR3 is CASSRGLDYEQYF. The DNA sequence is as follows: TGTGCCAGCAGCCGGGGACTAGACTACGAGCAGTACTTC.